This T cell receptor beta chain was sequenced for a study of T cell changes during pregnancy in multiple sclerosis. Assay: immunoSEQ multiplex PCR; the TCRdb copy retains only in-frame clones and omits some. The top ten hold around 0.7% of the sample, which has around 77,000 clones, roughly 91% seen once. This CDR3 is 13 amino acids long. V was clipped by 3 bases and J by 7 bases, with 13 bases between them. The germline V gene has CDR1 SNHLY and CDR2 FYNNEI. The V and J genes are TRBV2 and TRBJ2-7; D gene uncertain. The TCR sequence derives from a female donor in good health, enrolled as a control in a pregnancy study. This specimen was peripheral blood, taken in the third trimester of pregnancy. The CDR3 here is CASSEGTGSEQYF. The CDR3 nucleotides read TGTGCCAGCAGTGAGGGTACGGGTTCGGAGCAGTACTTC.